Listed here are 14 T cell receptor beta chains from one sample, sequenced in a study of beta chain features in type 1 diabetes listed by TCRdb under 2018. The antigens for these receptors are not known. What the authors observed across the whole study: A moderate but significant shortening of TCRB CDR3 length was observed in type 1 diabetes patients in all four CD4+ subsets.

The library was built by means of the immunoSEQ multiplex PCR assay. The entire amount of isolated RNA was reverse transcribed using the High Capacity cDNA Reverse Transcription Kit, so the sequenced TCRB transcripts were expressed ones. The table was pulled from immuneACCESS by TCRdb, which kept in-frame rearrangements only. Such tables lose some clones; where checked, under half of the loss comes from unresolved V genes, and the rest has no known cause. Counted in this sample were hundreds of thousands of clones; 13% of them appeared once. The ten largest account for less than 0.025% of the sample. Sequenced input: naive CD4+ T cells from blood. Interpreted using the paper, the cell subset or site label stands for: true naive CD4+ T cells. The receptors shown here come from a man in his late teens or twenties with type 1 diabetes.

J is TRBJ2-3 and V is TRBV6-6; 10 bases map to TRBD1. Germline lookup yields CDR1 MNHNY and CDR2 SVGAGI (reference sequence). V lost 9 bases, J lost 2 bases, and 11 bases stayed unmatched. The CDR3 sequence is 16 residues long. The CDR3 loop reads CASNIPGTGATDTQYF. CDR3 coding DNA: TGTGCCAGTAACATTCCCGGGACAGGGGCCACAGATACGCAGTATTTT.

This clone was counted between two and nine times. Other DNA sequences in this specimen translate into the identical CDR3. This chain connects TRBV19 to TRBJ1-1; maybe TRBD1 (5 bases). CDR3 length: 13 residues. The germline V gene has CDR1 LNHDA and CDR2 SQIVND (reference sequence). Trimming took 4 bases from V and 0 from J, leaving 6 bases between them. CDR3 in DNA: TGTGCCAGTAGTACAGGGCTGAACACTGAAGCTTTCTTT. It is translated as CASSTGLNTEAFF.

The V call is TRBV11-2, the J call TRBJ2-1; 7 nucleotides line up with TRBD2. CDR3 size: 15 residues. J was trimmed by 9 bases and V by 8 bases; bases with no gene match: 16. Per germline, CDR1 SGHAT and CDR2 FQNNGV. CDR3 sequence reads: CASGPVRGGIGEQFF. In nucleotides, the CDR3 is TGTGCCAGCGGACCTGTCCGGGGAGGGATAGGTGAGCAGTTCTTC.

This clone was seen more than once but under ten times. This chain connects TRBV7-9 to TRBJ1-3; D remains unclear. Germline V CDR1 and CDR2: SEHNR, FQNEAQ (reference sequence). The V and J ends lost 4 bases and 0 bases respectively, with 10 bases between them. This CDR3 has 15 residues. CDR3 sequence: CASSSTAHSGNTIYF. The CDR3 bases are TGTGCCAGCAGCTCTACAGCCCACTCTGGAAACACCATATATTTT. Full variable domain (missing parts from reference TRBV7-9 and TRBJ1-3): DTGVSQNPRHKITKRGQNVTFRCDPISEHNRLYWYRQTLGQGPEFLTYFQNEAQLEKSRLLSDRFSAERPKGSFSTLEIQRTEQGDSAMYLCASSSTAHSGNTIYFGEGSWLTVV.

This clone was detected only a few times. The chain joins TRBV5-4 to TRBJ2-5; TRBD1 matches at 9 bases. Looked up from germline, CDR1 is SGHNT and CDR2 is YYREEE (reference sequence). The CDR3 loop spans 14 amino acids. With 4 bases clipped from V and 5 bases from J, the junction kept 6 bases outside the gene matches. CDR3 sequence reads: CASSPGQGTETQYF. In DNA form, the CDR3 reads TGTGCCAGCAGCCCTGGACAGGGGACGGAGACCCAGTACTTC.

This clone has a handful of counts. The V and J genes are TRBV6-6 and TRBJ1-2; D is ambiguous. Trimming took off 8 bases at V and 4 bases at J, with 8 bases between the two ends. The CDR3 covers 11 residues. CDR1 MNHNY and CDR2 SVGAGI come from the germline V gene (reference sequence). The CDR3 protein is CASGLSYGYTF. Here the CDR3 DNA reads TGTGCCAGCGGCCTATCCTATGGCTACACCTTC.

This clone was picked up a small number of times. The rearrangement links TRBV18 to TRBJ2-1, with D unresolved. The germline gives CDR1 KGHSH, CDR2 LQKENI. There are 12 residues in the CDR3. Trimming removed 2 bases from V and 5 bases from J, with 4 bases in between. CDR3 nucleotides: TGTGCCAGCTCACCATTAAACAATGAGCAGTTCTTC. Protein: CASSPLNNEQFF. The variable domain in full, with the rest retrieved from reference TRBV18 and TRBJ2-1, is NAGVMQNPRHLVRRRGQEARLRCSPMKGHSHVYWYRQLPEEGLKFMVYLQKENIIDESGMPKERFSAEFPKEGPSILRIQQVVRGDSAAYFCASSPLNNEQFFGPGTRLTVL.

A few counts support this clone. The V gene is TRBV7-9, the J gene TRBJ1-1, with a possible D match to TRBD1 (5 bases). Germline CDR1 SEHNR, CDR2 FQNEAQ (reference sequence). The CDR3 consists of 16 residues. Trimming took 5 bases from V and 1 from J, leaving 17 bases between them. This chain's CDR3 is CASSPGLRGRNTEAFF. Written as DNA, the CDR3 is TGTGCCAGCAGCCCAGGCTTAAGGGGCCGGAACACTGAAGCTTTCTTT.

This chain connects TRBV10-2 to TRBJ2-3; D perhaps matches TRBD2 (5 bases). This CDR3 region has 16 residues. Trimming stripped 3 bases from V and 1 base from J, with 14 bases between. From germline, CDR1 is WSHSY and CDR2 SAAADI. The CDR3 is CASSDVGVGGTDTQYF. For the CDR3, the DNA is TGCGCCAGCAGTGATGTCGGGGTCGGGGGCACAGATACGCAGTATTTT.

The CDR3 reads CASIGGQGNTEAFF. The DNA for the CDR3 is TGTGCCAGCATTGGGGGACAGGGGAACACTGAAGCTTTCTTT. This chain uses TRBV28 with TRBJ1-1, with 9 bases matching TRBD1. The junction had 4 bases not matched to a gene; V was cut back by 7 bases and J by 1 base. The CDR3 has 14 residues. Germline V gives CDR1 MDHEN, CDR2 SYDVKM.

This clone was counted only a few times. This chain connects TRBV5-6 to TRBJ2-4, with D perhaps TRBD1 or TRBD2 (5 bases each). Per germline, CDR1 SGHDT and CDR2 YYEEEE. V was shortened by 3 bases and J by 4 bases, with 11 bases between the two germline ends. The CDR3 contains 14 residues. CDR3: CASSSRDGKNIQYF. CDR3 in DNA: TGTGCCAGCAGCTCTCGGGACGGGAAAAACATTCAGTACTTC. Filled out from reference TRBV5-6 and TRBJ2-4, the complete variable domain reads DAGVTQSPTHLIKTRGQQVTLRCSPKSGHDTVSWYQQALGQGPQFIFQYYEEEERQRGNFPDRFSGHQFPNYSSELNVNALLLGDSALYLCASSSRDGKNIQYFGAGTRLSVL.

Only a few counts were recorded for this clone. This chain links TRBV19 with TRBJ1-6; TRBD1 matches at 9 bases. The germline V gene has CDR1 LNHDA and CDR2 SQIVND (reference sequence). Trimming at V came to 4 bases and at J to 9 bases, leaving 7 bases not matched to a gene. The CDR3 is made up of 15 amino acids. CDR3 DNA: TGTGCCAGTAGTAGAGGGACAGGGTCGACTTCACCCCTCCACTTT. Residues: CASSRGTGSTSPLHF.

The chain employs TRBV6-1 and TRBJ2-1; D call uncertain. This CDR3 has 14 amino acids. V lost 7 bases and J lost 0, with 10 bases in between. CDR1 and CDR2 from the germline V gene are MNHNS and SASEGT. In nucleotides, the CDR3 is TGTGCCAGCACTTTCGAACCCTCCTACAATGAGCAGTTCTTC. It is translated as CASTFEPSYNEQFF.

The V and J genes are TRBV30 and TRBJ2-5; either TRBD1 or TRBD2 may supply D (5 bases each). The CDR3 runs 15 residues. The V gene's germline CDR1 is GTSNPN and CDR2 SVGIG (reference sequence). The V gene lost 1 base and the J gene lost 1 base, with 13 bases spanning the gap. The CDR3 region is CAWSAPGTTQETQYF. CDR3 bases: TGTGCCTGGAGTGCCCCCGGGACCACCCAAGAGACCCAGTACTTC.